Listed below are T cell receptor beta chains from one sample, sequenced in a study of blood T cells in healthy people across ages. TCRdb re-called the 5' RACE reads through MiXCR, storing one row per CDR3 protein. This table has over 500,000 distinct CDR3 sequences, 25% to 35% appearing once. The same specimen was also included in a second study, on T cells of mothers and their children.

The source material was blood. The receptors shown here come from a boy between 2 and 15 years old in good health. Each CDR3 is given with its conserved first and last residue. The D gene is left open where the match is weak. Size is omitted from some rows. Given values are once, few, many or a class for expanded clones.

V gene	J gene	D gene	clone size	CDR3 protein	CDR3 DNA
TRBV5-1	TRBJ2-5	TRBD2	many	CASAGLAGVGETQYF	TGCGCCAGCGCCGGACTAGCGGGAGTTGGGGAGACCCAGTACTTC
TRBV4-3	TRBJ2-5	TRBD2	-	CASSFRLAAETQYF	TGCGCCAGCAGCTTCCGACTAGCTGCAGAGACCCAGTACTTC
TRBV11-2	TRBJ2-1	-	-	CASSPDVGNEQFF	TGTGCCAGCAGCCCCGACGTGGGCAATGAGCAGTTCTTC
TRBV5-5	TRBJ2-7	-	few	CASSLGHGPYEQYF	TGTGCCAGCAGCCTCGGACACGGCCCCTACGAGCAGTACTTC
TRBV5-1	TRBJ2-3	-	once	CASSLGNGGVDTQYF	TGCGCCAGCAGCTTGGGAAACGGCGGGGTAGATACGCAGTATTTT
TRBV7-2	TRBJ1-1	-	-	CASSLMAANTEAFF	TGTGCCAGCAGCTTAATGGCAGCGAACACTGAAGCTTTCTTT
TRBV10-3	TRBJ1-1	TRBD1	few	CAIRTGDTEAFF	TGTGCCATCAGGACAGGGGACACTGAAGCTTTCTTT
TRBV5-1	TRBJ1-1	-	-	CASSLGPSNTEAFF	TGCGCCAGCAGCTTGGGGCCCTCGAACACTGAAGCTTTCTTT
TRBV2	TRBJ1-1	-	once	CASTETGLTEAFF	TGTGCCAGCACCGAAACAGGGCTCACTGAAGCTTTCTTT
TRBV15	TRBJ2-3	TRBD1	-	CATRLGQSTDTQYF	TGTGCCACCAGACTGGGACAGAGCACAGATACGCAGTATTTT
TRBV9	TRBJ2-5	-	many	CASSAGGEETQYF	TGTGCCAGCAGCGCGGGGGGCGAAGAGACCCAGTACTTC
TRBV29-1	TRBJ2-5	TRBD1	-	CSVPGQGGETQYF	TGCAGCGTCCCGGGACAGGGAGGGGAGACCCAGTACTTC
TRBV6-5	TRBJ2-1	TRBD1	few	CASSYFSGTGGGGEQFF	TGTGCCAGCAGTTACTTTAGCGGGACAGGGGGCGGAGGTGAGCAGTTCTTC
TRBV28	TRBJ2-5	-	-	CASSQPDRQETQYF	TGTGCCAGCAGTCAACCGGACAGACAAGAGACCCAGTACTTC
TRBV7-3	TRBJ2-3	-	-	CASSAVHLRTAQYF	TGTGCCAGCAGCGCGGTACACCTCCGAACCGCCCAGTATTTT
TRBV2	TRBJ2-6	TRBD2	-	CASRASGAGANVLTF	TGTGCCAGCAGGGCTAGCGGGGCTGGGGCCAACGTCCTGACTTTC
TRBV5-1	TRBJ1-1	-	-	CASSLGQENTEAFF	TGCGCCAGCAGCTTGGGGCAAGAGAACACTGAAGCTTTCTTT
TRBV10-2	TRBJ2-1	TRBD2	-	CASRAGTRSSYNEQFF	TGCGCCAGCAGAGCCGGGACTAGGAGCTCCTACAATGAGCAGTTCTTC
TRBV10-3	TRBJ2-3	TRBD2	many	CAISEGSGRPTDTQYF	TGTGCCATCAGTGAGGGTAGCGGGCGACCCACAGATACGCAGTATTTT
TRBV27	TRBJ1-4	TRBD1	-	CASSGRDRSYEKLFF	TGTGCCAGCAGTGGGAGGGACAGGTCATATGAAAAACTGTTTTTT
TRBV5-5	TRBJ2-3	-	-	CASSLGGAGGGDTQYF	TGTGCCAGCAGCTTGGGGGGAGCGGGCGGCGGGGATACGCAGTATTTT
TRBV4-1	TRBJ2-1	TRBD2	-	CASSPGLADPYNEQFF	TGCGCCAGCAGCCCCGGGCTAGCGGATCCTTACAATGAGCAGTTCTTC
TRBV7-9	TRBJ2-1	-	-	CASSSNAGLAPNEQFF	TGTGCCAGCAGCTCCAATGCAGGACTCGCGCCTAATGAGCAGTTCTTC
TRBV5-5	TRBJ2-7	TRBD2	-	CASSLVAGEQYF	TGTGCCAGCAGCTTGGTAGCGGGGGAGCAGTACTTC
TRBV30	TRBJ1-5	-	-	CAWSVRRAWQPQHF	TGTGCCTGGAGTGTACGCAGGGCCTGGCAGCCCCAGCATTTT
TRBV24-1	TRBJ2-3	TRBD1	once	CATSDPSGTVPSTDTQYF	TGTGCCACCAGTGACCCCTCTGGGACAGTCCCTAGCACAGATACGCAGTATTTT
TRBV30	TRBJ2-2	-	-	CAWSGFGGNTGELFF	TGTGCCTGGAGTGGTTTCGGGGGCAACACCGGGGAGCTGTTTTTT
TRBV27	TRBJ1-4	-	-	CASRRTGRGGEKLFF	TGTGCCAGCAGGAGAACAGGGAGGGGAGGTGAAAAACTGTTTTTT
TRBV7-9	TRBJ1-4	TRBD1	few	CASSFRQGDNEKLFF	TGTGCCAGCAGCTTCCGACAGGGCGACAATGAAAAACTGTTTTTT
TRBV5-1	TRBJ2-7	-	-	CASSLATGFYEQYF	TGCGCCAGCAGCTTGGCTACAGGGTTCTACGAGCAGTACTTC
TRBV20-1	TRBJ1-5	-	few	CSAEREWGTSNQPQHF	TGCAGTGCCGAGCGTGAATGGGGGACTTCCAATCAGCCCCAGCATTTT
TRBV29-1	TRBJ1-1	TRBD1	few	CSAHRGLLNTEAFF	TGCAGCGCCCACAGGGGGCTTTTGAACACTGAAGCTTTCTTT
TRBV23-1	TRBJ2-5	TRBD2	-	CASSQSWCGRLQETQYF	TGCGCCAGCAGTCAATCGTGGTGCGGGAGACTCCAAGAGACCCAGTACTTC
TRBV7-9	TRBJ2-7	-	-	CASSLDGYEQHF	TGTGCCAGCAGCTTAGACGGCTACGAGCAGCACTTC
TRBV19	TRBJ2-1	TRBD2	-	CASSTIAGVDEQFF	TGTGCCAGTAGTACCATAGCGGGAGTCGATGAGCAGTTCTTC
TRBV19	TRBJ1-1	-	-	CASSEGNTGAFF	TGTGCCAGTAGTGAGGGTAACACTGGAGCTTTCTTT
TRBV4-3	TRBJ2-7	-	-	CASSQDLGAGYEQYF	TGCGCCAGCAGCCAAGATCTCGGGGCGGGCTACGAGCAGTACTTC
TRBV27	TRBJ2-7	-	few	CASSLWGPAYEQYF	TGTGCCAGCAGTCTATGGGGTCCGGCCTACGAGCAGTACTTC
TRBV20-1	TRBJ2-3	-	-	CSASSDTQYF	TGCAGTGCTAGCTCGGATACGCAGTATTTT
TRBV29-1	TRBJ2-3	TRBD2	-	CSVYLAGDTQYF	TGCAGCGTTTATCTAGCGGGGGATACGCAGTATTTT
TRBV14	TRBJ1-5	-	-	CASRTRDGNQPQHF	TGTGCCAGCAGAACCAGGGATGGCAATCAGCCCCAGCATTTT
TRBV21-1	TRBJ2-5	-	few	CASSSRDRGRVLEQETQYF	TGTGCCAGCAGCAGCCGGGACAGGGGGCGAGTGTTGGAGCAAGAGACCCAGTACTTC